This TCR beta chain was sequenced for a study of T cells expressing NK-cell markers. Study overall: Seven of eight sequenced donors tested HCMV-seropositive; one tested seronegative. Study conclusions and caveats: For a handful of donors, the dominant NKG2C+ clonotypes made up about 1.0-8% of their CD8+ T cells.

This CDR3 comprises 16 residues. CDR1 and CDR2 from the germline V gene are LGHDT and YNNKEL (reference sequence). One entry per CDR3 protein, without DNA, is what TCRdb gives after re-calling the 5' RACE reads. In all, the sample yields approximately 440,000 distinct CDR3 sequences. Points on this clonotype: Its antigen is currently unknown.

This TCR derives from a woman aged 50 to 60 in good health. The material sequenced was blood T cells: a sorted CD56 or NKG2C T cell subset, CD4+ or CD8+ T cells, or bulk PBMC T cells (not recorded which). The chain carries TRBV3-1 and TRBJ2-4; TCRdb returns TRBD1, unconfirmable since there is no DNA. This CDR3 reads CASSQDRVGQRDRVYF. Full variable domain (rest looked up from reference TRBV3-1 and TRBJ2-4): DTAVSQTPKYLVTQMGNDKSIKCEQNLGHDTMYWYKQDSKKFLKIMFSYNNKELIINETVPNRFSPKSPDKAHLNLHINSLELGDSAVYFCASSQDRVGQRDRVYFGAGTRLSVL.